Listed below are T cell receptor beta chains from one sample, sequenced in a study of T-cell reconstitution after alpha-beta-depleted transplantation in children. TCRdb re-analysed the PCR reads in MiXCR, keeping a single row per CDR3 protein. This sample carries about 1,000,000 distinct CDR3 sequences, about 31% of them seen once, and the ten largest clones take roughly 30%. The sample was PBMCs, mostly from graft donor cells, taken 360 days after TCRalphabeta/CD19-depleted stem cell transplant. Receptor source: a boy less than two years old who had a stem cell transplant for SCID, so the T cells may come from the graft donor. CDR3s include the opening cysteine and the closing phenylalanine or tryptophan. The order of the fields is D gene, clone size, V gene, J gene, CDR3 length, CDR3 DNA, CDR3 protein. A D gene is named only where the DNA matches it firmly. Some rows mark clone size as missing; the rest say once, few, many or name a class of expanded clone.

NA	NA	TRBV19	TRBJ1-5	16	TGTGCCAGCGGGGAGCACTACCAAACTAGCAATCAGCCCCAGCATTTT	CASGEHYQTSNQPQHF
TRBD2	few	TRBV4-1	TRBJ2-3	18	TGCGCCAGCAGTCCCGGGGGACTAGCGGGGGCCCGCACAGATACGCAGTATTTT	CASSPGGLAGARTDTQYF
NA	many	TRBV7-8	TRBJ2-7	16	TGTGCCAGCAGCTTAGACTACGGGACGCGCGTGTACGAGCAGTACTTC	CASSLDYGTRVYEQYF
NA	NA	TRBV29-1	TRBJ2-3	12	TGCAGCGGCGCCCAGGGCACAGATACGCAGTATTTT	CSGAQGTDTQYF
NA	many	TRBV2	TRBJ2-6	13	TGCGCCAGCAGGGACTCTGGGGCCAACGTCCTGACTTTC	CASRDSGANVLTF
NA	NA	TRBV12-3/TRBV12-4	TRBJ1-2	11	TGTGCCAGCAGCGCAGGGAGTGGCTACACCTTC	CASSAGSGYTF
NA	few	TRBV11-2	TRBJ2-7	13	TGTGCCAGCAGCATCGGTGGTGTCTACGAGCAGTACTTC	CASSIGGVYEQYF
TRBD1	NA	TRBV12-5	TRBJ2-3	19	TGTGCTAGTGGTTCTTGGGGGGACAGGCACTTAAACCGCACAGATACGCAGTATTTT	CASGSWGDRHLNRTDTQYF
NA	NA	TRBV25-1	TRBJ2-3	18	TGTGCCAGCATAGGCTGGTCTTGGCAAGGGGGAACCACAGATACGCAGTATTTT	CASIGWSWQGGTTDTQYF
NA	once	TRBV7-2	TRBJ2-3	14	TGTGCCAGCAGCTTAGAAGGAGGGATAGATACGCAGTATTTT	CASSLEGGIDTQYF
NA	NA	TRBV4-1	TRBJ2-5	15	TGCGCCAGCAGCCAAGAGCTAGCCAGTCAAGAGACCCAGTACTTC	CASSQELASQETQYF
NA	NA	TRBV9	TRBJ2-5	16	TGTGCCAGCAGCGTAGGTGGGACATTGTACCAAGAGACCCAGTACTTC	CASSVGGTLYQETQYF
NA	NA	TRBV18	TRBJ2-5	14	TGTGCCAGCTCACCACCGGGTTGGGAAGAGACCCAGTACTTC	CASSPPGWEETQYF
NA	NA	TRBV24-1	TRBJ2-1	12	TGTGCCACCAGTGATGGGTTGACTGAGCAGTTCTTC	CATSDGLTEQFF
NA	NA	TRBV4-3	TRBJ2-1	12	TGCGCCAGCAGCCAAAGGTATGGTGAGCAGTTCTTC	CASSQRYGEQFF
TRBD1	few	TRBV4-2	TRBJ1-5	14	TGTGCCAGCAGCTTTCGACAGGGCGATCAGCCCCAGCATTTT	CASSFRQGDQPQHF
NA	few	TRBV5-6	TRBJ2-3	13	TGTGCCAGCAGCTTGGAAACATCAGATACGCAGTATTTT	CASSLETSDTQYF
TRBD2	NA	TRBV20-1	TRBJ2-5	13	TGCAGTGCGGCGGGGGGAAATCAAGAGACCCAGTACTTC	CSAAGGNQETQYF
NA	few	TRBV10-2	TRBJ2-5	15	TGCGCCAGATTCGAGGGGCCCTACAGACAAGAGACCCAGTACTTC	CARFEGPYRQETQYF
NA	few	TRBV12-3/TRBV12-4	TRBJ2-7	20	TGTGCCAGCAGTTTTAAGTTGGGTTGGGGAATCGCGGTGGAGAACTACGAGCAGTACTTC	CASSFKLGWGIAVENYEQYF
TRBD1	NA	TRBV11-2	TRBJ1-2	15	TGTGCCAGCAGCTTAGACGGGACAGGACCCTATGGCTACACCTTC	CASSLDGTGPYGYTF
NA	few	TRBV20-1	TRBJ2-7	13	TGCAGTGCTAGTTTCCCGGGATTCGGAGAGCAGTACTTC	CSASFPGFGEQYF
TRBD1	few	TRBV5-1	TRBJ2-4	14	TGCGCCAGCAGCTTGACAGGGGGCTTAAACATTCAGTACTTC	CASSLTGGLNIQYF
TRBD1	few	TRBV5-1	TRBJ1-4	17	TGCGCCAGCAGCTCGGGACAGGGGGCGATCGGAGGTGAAAAACTGTTTTTT	CASSSGQGAIGGEKLFF
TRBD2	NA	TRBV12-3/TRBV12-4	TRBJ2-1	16	TGTGCCAGCAGTTTAGCGCGGGCTAGCGGGGGGGGCGAGCAGTTCTTC	CASSLARASGGGEQFF
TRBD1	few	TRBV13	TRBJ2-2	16	TGTGCCAGCAGCTTACTCGAGGGACAGGGGCCCGGGGAGCTGTTTTTT	CASSLLEGQGPGELFF
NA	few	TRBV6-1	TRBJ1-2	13	TGTGCCATCGCACCGGGGACTAACTATGGCTACACCTTC	CAIAPGTNYGYTF
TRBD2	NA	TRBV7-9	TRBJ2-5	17	TGTGCCAGCAGCCCGACGACTAGCGGGGGGTCCGGGGGGACCCAGTACTTC	CASSPTTSGGSGGTQYF
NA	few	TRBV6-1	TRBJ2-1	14	TGTGCCAGCAGGGAAACAGGGTCGCTCAATGAGCAGTTCTTC	CASRETGSLNEQFF
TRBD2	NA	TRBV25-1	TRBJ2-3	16	TGTGCCAGCAGTGAATATGCGGGGGTTGTAGGAGATACGCAGTATTTT	CASSEYAGVVGDTQYF
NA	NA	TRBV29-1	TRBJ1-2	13	TGCAGCGTTGAAGACCTGAATAGGAGCGGCTACACCTTC	CSVEDLNRSGYTF
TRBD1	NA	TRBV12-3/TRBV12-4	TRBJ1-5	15	TGTGCCAGCACCCTGACAGGGGATAGCAATCAGCCCCAGCATTTT	CASTLTGDSNQPQHF
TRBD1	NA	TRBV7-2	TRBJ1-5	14	TGTGCCAGCAGCTTCGACAGGGGGTATCAGCCCCAGCATTTT	CASSFDRGYQPQHF
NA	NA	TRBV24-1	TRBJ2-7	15	TGTGCCACCAGTGACAGGACAGGGAGGGCCTACGAGCAGTACTTC	CATSDRTGRAYEQYF
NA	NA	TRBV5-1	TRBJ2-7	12	TGCGCCAGCAGCTTGGAAATGCGCGAGCAGTACTTC	CASSLEMREQYF
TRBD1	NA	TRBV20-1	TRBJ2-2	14	TGCAGTGCTAGAAGGGGGCGCGGAGCCGGGGAGCTGTTTTTT	CSARRGRGAGELFF
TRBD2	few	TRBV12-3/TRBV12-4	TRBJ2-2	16	TGTGCCAGCAACCTTAGCGGGGGACTAAACACCGGGGAGCTGTTTTTT	CASNLSGGLNTGELFF
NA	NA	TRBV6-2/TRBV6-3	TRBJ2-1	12	TGTGCCAGCGAGGGGGGCTGGGGTGAGCAGTTCTTC	CASEGGWGEQFF
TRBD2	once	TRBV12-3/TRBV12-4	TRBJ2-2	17	TGTGCCAGCAGTCCGGGGGGGGCGACCCCGTTCACCGGGGAGCTGTTTTTT	CASSPGGATPFTGELFF
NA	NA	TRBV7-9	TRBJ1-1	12	TGTGCCAGCAGCTTAGTAACCACTGAAGCTTTCTTT	CASSLVTTEAFF
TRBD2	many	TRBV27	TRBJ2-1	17	TGTGCCAGCAGTTTTAAGGGCGGGGGGGCTAAGACCAATGAGCAGTTCTTC	CASSFKGGGAKTNEQFF
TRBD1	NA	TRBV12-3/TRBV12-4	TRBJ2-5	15	TGTGCCAGCAGTCTCTGGCAGGGGGCGAGAGAGACCCAGTACTTC	CASSLWQGARETQYF
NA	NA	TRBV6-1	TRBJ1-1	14	TGTGCCAGCACCCAACGACGGGAGAACACTGAAGCTTTCTTT	CASTQRRENTEAFF
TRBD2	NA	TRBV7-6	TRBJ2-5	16	TGTGCCAGCAGCCAACATAGCGGGGGCTACCAAGAGACCCAGTACTTC	CASSQHSGGYQETQYF